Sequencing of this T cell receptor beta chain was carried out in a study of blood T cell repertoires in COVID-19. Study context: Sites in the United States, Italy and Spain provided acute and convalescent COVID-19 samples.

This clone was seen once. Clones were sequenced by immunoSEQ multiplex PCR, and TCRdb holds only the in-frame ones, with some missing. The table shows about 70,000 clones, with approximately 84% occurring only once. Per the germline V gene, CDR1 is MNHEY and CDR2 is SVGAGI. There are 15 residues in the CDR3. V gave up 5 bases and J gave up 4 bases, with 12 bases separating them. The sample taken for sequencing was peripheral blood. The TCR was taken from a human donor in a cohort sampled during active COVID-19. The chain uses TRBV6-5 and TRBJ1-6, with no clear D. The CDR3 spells CASSIRTGYNSPLHF. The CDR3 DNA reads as TGTGCCAGCAGTATAAGGACGGGATATAATTCACCCCTCCACTTT.